This T cell receptor (beta chain) originates from a study of cytomegalovirus exposure and HLA in healthy donors. The CDR3 is 16 residues long. Germline V gene sequence: CDR1 LNHDA, CDR2 SQIVND (reference sequence). With V trimmed by 5 bases and J by 5 bases, 14 bases remained unmatched. All the people who gave samples were healthy bone marrow donors. PCR used 60 Vbeta primers and 13 Jbeta primers. Some clones are missing from TCRdb's copy, which holds only in-frame ones; the method was immunoSEQ multiplex PCR. Seen here are under 150,000 clones, about two thirds observed once, and the top ten hold approximately 2%. Study outcomes and limitations: Highly shared sequence variants in one cluster were likely a sequencing artifact. Reportedly, a later analysis found an Asian-associated ancestry cluster had fewer N-insertions than the roughly 700-donor mean. Later analysis revealed greater clonal expansion in HLA-associated TCR beta chains than in equally common others.

About this clone: Antigen specificity is unknown.

The sequenced sample was PBMCs. This TCR was recovered from a man aged 35-49 years in good health and CMV-seronegative. V and J are TRBV19 and TRBJ1-2, with TRBD1 matching over 7 bases. This CDR3 reads CASSPLLQTGRYGYTF. The CDR3 DNA follows: TGTGCCAGTAGTCCCCTCCTTCAGACAGGGCGATATGGCTACACCTTC.